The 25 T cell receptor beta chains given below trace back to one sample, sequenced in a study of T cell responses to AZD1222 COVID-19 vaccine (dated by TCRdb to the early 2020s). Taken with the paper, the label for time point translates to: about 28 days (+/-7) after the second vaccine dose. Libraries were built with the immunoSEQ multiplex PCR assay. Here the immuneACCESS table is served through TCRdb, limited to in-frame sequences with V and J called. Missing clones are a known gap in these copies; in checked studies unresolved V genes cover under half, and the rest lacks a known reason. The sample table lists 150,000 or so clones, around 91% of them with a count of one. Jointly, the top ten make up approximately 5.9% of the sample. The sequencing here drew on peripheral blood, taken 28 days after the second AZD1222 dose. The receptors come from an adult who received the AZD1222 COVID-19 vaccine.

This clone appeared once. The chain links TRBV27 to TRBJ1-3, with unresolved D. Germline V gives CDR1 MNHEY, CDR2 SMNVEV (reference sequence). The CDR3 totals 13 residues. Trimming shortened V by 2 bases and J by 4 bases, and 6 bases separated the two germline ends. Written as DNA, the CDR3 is TGTGCCAGCAGTTTACGGGAGGGAAACACCATATATTTT. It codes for CASSLREGNTIYF.

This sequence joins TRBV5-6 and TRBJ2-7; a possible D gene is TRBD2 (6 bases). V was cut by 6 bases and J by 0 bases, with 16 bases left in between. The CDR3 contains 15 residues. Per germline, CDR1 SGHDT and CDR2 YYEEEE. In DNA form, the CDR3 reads TGTGCCAGCACCTCGGGTGGGGACTCCTCCTACGAGCAGTACTTC. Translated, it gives CASTSGGDSSYEQYF.

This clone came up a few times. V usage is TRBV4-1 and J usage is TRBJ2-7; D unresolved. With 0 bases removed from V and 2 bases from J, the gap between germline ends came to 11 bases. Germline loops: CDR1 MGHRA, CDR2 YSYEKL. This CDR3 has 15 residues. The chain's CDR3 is CASSQDHDPTYEQYF. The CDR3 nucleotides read TGCGCCAGCAGCCAAGATCATGACCCGACCTACGAGCAGTACTTC.

CDR3 loop: CASSLRAATTTEQYF. CDR3 nucleotides: TGTGCCAGCAGCTTAAGAGCGGCAACAACCACCGAGCAGTACTTC. The chain uses TRBV7-9 and TRBJ2-7; possibly TRBD2 for D (5 bases). The germline V gene encodes CDR1 SEHNR and CDR2 FQNEAQ (reference sequence). Deletions cut 2 bases from V and 6 bases from J, with 17 bases between. CDR3 length: 15 residues.

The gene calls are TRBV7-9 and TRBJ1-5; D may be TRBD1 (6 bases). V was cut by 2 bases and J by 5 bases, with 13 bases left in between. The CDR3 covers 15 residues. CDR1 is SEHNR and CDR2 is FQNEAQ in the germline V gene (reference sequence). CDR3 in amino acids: CASSLQGRGHQPQHF. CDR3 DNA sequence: TGTGCCAGCAGCTTACAGGGGAGGGGCCATCAGCCCCAGCATTTT.

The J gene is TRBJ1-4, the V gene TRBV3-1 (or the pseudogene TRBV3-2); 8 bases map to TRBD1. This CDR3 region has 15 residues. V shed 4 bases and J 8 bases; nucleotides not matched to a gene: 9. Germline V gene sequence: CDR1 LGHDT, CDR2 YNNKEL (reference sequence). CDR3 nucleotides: TGTGCCAGCAGCCCAGCTGGCAGGGGGCGAGAAAAACTGTTTTTT. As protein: CASSPAGRGREKLFF.

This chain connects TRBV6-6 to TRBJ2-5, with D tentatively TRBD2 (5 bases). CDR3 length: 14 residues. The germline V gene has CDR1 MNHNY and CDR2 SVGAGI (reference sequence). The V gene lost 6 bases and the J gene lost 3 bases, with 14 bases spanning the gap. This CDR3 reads CASRAIGSEETQYF. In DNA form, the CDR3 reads TGTGCCAGCAGAGCAATAGGGAGTGAAGAGACCCAGTACTTC.

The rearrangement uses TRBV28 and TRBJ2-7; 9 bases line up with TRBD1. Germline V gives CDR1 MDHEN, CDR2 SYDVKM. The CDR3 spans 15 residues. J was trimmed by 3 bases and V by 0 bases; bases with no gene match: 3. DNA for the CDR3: TGTGCCAGCAGTTTATGGACAGGGGGGCGCTACGAGCAGTACTTC. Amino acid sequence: CASSLWTGGRYEQYF.

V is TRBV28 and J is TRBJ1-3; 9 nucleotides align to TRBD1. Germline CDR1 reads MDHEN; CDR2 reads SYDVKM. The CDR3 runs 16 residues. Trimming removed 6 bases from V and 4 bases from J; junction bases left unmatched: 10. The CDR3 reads CASSFGYTGGGNTIYF. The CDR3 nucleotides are TGTGCCAGCAGCTTTGGGTACACAGGGGGCGGAAACACCATATATTTT.

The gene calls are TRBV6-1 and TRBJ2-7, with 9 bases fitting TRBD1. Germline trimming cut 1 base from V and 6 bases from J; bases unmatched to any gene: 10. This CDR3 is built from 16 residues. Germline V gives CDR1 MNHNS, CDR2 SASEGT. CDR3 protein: CASSEVVRGTGIEQYF. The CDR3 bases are TGTGCCAGCAGTGAAGTAGTTAGAGGGACAGGGATCGAGCAGTACTTC.

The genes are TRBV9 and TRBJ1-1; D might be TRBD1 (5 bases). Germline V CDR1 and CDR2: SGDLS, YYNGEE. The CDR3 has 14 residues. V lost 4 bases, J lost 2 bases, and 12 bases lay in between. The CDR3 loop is CASSKLTANTEAFF. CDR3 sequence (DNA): TGTGCCAGCAGCAAACTGACAGCTAACACTGAAGCTTTCTTT. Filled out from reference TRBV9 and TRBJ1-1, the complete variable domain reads DSGVTQTPKHLITATGQRVTLRCSPRSGDLSVYWYQQSLDQGLQFLIQYYNGEERAKGNILERFSAQQFPDLHSELNLSSLELGDSALYFCASSKLTANTEAFFGQGTRLTVV.

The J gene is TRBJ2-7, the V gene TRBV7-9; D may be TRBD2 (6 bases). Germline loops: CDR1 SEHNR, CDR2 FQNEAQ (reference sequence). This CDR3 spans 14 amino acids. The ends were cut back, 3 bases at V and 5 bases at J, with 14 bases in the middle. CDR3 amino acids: CASSFGQGGNEQYF. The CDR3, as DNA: TGTGCCAGCAGCTTCGGGCAGGGCGGGAACGAGCAGTACTTC.

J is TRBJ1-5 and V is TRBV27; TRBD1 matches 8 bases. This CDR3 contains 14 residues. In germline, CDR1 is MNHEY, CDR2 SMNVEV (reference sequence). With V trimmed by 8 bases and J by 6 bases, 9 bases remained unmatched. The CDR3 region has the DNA TGTGCCAGCCGAGAGACAGGGGAGGGTCAGCCCCAGCATTTT. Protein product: CASRETGEGQPQHF.

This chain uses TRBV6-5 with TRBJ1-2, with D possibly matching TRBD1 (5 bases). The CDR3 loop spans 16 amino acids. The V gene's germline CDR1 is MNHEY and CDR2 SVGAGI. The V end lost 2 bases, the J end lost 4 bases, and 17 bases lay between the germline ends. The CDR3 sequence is CASSYEGSGRLYGYTF. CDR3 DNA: TGTGCCAGCAGTTACGAGGGGTCAGGGCGGCTCTATGGCTACACCTTC.

The CDR3 DNA reads TGCGCCAGCAGCGTACAGGGTTACACCGGGGAGCTGTTTTTT. Amino acid sequence: CASSVQGYTGELFF. V usage is TRBV5-1 and J usage is TRBJ2-2, with D tentatively TRBD1 (6 bases). The ends were cut back, 4 bases at V and 3 bases at J, with 10 bases in the middle. In germline, CDR1 is SGHRS, CDR2 YFSETQ. The CDR3 loop spans 14 amino acids.

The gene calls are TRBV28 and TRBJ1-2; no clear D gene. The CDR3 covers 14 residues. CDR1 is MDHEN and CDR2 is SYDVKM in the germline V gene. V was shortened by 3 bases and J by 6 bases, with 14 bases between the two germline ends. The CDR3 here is CASSFPGPRNGYTF. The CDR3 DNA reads TGTGCCAGCAGTTTCCCGGGCCCACGGAATGGCTACACCTTC.

The DNA of the CDR3 is TGTGCCAGCAGGCAACCGGGGGGCCCGGGGGAGACCCAGTACTTC. Amino acids: CASRQPGGPGETQYF. The chain combines TRBV6-5 with TRBJ2-5; TRBD2 is a possible D gene (7 bases). Germline values: CDR1 MNHEY, CDR2 SVGAGI. Trimming removed 6 bases at V and 5 bases at J, with 19 bases between. This CDR3 region has 15 residues.

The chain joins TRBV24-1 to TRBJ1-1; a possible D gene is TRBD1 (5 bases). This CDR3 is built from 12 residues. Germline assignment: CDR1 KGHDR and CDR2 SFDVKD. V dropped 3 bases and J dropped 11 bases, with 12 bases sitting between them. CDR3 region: CATSDQDSRAFF. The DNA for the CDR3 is TGTGCCACCAGTGATCAAGACAGTCGGGCTTTCTTT.

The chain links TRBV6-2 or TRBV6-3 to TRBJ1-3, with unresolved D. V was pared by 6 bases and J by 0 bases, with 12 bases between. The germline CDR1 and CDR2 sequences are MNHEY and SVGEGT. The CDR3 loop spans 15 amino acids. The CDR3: CASSSAGSSGNTIYF. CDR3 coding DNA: TGTGCCAGCAGCTCAGCGGGAAGCTCTGGAAACACCATATATTTT.

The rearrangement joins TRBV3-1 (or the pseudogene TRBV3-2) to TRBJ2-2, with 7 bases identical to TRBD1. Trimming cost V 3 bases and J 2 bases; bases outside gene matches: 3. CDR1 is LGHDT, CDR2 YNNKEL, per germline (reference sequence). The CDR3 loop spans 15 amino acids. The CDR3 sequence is CASSQSGGNTGELFF. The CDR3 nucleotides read TGTGCCAGCAGCCAGTCAGGGGGAAACACCGGGGAGCTGTTTTTT.

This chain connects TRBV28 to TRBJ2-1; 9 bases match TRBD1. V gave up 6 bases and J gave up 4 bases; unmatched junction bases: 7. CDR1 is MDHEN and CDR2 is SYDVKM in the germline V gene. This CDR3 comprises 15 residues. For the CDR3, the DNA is TGTGCCAGCAGCCCTCCGGGGACAGGGTACAATGAGCAGTTCTTC. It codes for CASSPPGTGYNEQFF.

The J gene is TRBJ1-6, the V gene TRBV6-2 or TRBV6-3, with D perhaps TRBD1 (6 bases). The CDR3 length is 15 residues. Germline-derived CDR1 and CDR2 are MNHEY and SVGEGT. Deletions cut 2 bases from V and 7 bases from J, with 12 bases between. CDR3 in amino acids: CASSYRDNRNSPLHF. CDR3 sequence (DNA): TGTGCCAGCAGTTACCGGGACAATCGGAATTCACCCCTCCACTTT.

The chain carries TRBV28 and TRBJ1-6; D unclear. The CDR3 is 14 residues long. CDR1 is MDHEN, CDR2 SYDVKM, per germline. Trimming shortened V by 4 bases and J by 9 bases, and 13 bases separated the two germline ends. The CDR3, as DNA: TGTGCCAGCAGTTCCGTAGGGCTGAGTTCACCCCTCCACTTT. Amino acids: CASSSVGLSSPLHF.

The CDR3 sequence is CASSPGATEGNQPQHF. The CDR3 coding sequence is TGCGCCAGCAGCCCTGGCGCAACGGAGGGCAATCAGCCCCAGCATTTT. The V gene is TRBV5-1, the J gene TRBJ1-5; D unresolved. Trimming cost V 4 bases and J 2 bases, with 16 bases left between them. The CDR3 is made up of 16 amino acids. Germline assignment: CDR1 SGHRS and CDR2 YFSETQ.

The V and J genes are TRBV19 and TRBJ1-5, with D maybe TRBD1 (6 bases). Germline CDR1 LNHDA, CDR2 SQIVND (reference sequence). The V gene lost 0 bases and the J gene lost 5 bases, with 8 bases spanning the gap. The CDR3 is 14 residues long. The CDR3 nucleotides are TGTGCCAGTAGTATAGAACACAGGGATCAGCCCCAGCATTTT. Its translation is CASSIEHRDQPQHF.